Listed below are T cell receptor beta chains from one sample, sequenced in a study of blood T cell repertoires in COVID-19. Repertoires were generated with immunoSEQ multiplex PCR, while TCRdb's copy carries only in-frame clones and drops some. The sample has approximately 230,000 clones; 85% to 90% are singletons. The sample taken for sequencing was peripheral blood. These receptor sequences come from an elderly man with acute or convalescent COVID-19. The CDR3 runs from the conserved cysteine through the conserved F or W. The order of the fields is clone size, CDR3 length, D gene, J gene, V gene, CDR3 protein, CDR3 DNA. The D gene is left open where the match is weak. Clone size appears in some rows only: once, few, many, or a class for an expanded clone.

>.|14|.|TRBJ1-2|TRBV9
CASSVRGQSYGYTF
TGTGCCAGCAGCGTGAGGGGACAAAGCTATGGCTACACCTTC
>.|14|.|TRBJ2-5|TRBV4-2
CASSQASFGETQYF
TGTGCCAGCAGCCAAGCATCCTTCGGAGAGACCCAGTACTTC
>.|17|TRBD2|TRBJ2-1|TRBV3-1/TRBV3-2
CASSQEGLAGLYNEQFF
TGTGCCAGCAGCCAAGAAGGACTAGCGGGACTCTACAATGAGCAGTTCTTC
>.|15|TRBD1|TRBJ2-2|TRBV29-1
CSVEPSGTGTGELFF
TGCAGCGTTGAGCCTTCCGGGACAGGGACCGGGGAGCTGTTTTTT
>.|18|.|TRBJ2-7|TRBV4-3
CASSQSGGLGGLSREQYF
TGCGCCAGCAGCCAGAGTGGGGGGTTGGGGGGACTCTCGAGGGAGCAGTACTTC
>.|14|.|TRBJ2-3|TRBV18
CASSPSGVTDTQYF
TGTGCCAGCTCACCATCGGGAGTAACAGATACGCAGTATTTT
>.|13|.|TRBJ2-7|TRBV12-3/TRBV12-4
CASGEQGPYEQYF
TGTGCCAGCGGAGAGCAGGGTCCCTACGAGCAGTACTTC
>.|11|.|TRBJ2-3|TRBV29-1
CSGRVTDTQYF
TGCAGCGGGCGGGTCACAGATACGCAGTATTTT
>.|15|.|TRBJ1-2|TRBV28
CASSLLPTASKGYTF
TGTGCCAGCAGTCTCCTACCGACTGCATCGAAAGGCTACACCTTC
>.|14|.|TRBJ1-1|TRBV7-9
CASSSQGEHTEAFF
TGTGCCAGCAGCTCACAGGGCGAACACACTGAAGCTTTCTTT
>once|11|.|TRBJ2-2|TRBV10-2
CASSRAGELFF
TGCGCCAGCAGCCGGGCCGGGGAGCTGTTTTTT
>.|15|.|TRBJ1-1|TRBV5-1
CASSPTGSLDTEAFF
TGCGCCAGCAGCCCCACAGGCAGCCTGGACACTGAAGCTTTCTTT
>.|14|.|TRBJ2-3|TRBV3-1/TRBV3-2
CASSQDMASDTQYF
TGTGCCAGCAGCCAAGATATGGCTAGCGATACGCAGTATTTT
>.|15|.|TRBJ2-7|TRBV7-2
CASSLAPVQPYEQYF
TGTGCCAGCAGCTTAGCGCCAGTACAGCCCTACGAGCAGTACTTC
>.|16|.|TRBJ1-4|TRBV18
CASSSQGLATNEKLFF
TGTGCCAGCTCATCCCAGGGTCTCGCAACTAATGAAAAACTGTTTTTT
>.|13|.|TRBJ1-6|TRBV19
CASSGQTLSPLHF
TGTGCCAGTAGTGGGCAGACCCTATCACCCCTCCACTTT
>few|16|TRBD2|TRBJ2-3|TRBV7-6
CASSLVGGGDADTQYF
TGTGCCAGCAGCTTAGTAGGCGGGGGGGACGCAGATACGCAGTATTTT
>.|15|.|TRBJ2-1|TRBV6-2/TRBV6-3
CASSYEAVSYNEQFF
TGTGCCAGCAGTTACGAGGCGGTCTCCTACAATGAGCAGTTCTTC
>.|16|.|TRBJ1-2|TRBV6-5
CASSYSTGGFNYGYTF
TGTGCCAGCAGTTACTCCACGGGGGGGTTTAACTATGGCTACACCTTC
>.|15|.|TRBJ2-7|TRBV6-1
CASSEGTPGVYEQYF
TGTGCCAGCAGTGAAGGCACCCCGGGTGTATACGAGCAGTACTTC
>.|15|TRBD1|TRBJ1-2|TRBV11-1
CASSSRDRGVYGYTF
TGTGCCAGCAGCTCCCGGGACAGGGGAGTCTATGGCTACACCTTC
>.|14|.|TRBJ1-5|TRBV7-9
CASSLGQGNQPQHF
TGTGCCAGCAGCTTAGGACAGGGCAATCAGCCCCAGCATTTT
>.|15|TRBD1|TRBJ2-5|TRBV9
CASSKRQGSEETQYF
TGTGCCAGCAGCAAACGACAGGGGAGCGAAGAGACCCAGTACTTC
>.|16|.|TRBJ1-4|TRBV4-2
CASSQDPSHREEKLFF
TGTGCCAGCAGCCAAGATCCCAGTCATCGGGAGGAGAAACTGTTTTTT
>.|18|.|TRBJ2-2|TRBV9
CASSALLGARMNTGELFF
TGTGCCAGCAGCGCCCTCTTAGGGGCCCGAATGAACACCGGGGAGCTGTTTTTT
>.|14|TRBD2|TRBJ2-7|TRBV28
CASIAGGPYYEQYF
TGTGCCAGCATCGCGGGAGGACCTTACTACGAGCAGTACTTC
>.|14|.|TRBJ1-4|TRBV5-4
CASSLDLGDEKLFF
TGTGCCAGCAGCTTGGATTTAGGGGATGAAAAACTGTTTTTT
>.|15|TRBD1|TRBJ1-2|TRBV9
CASSVTGQGVYGYTF
TGTGCCAGCAGCGTAACGGGACAGGGGGTCTATGGCTACACCTTC
>.|17|.|TRBJ1-6|TRBV18
CASSRYHYGSYNSPLHF
TGTGCCAGCTCAAGGTACCATTACGGGTCCTATAATTCACCCCTCCACTTT
>.|13|TRBD1|TRBJ2-2|TRBV5-1
CASSSGGHGELFF
TGCGCCAGCAGCTCAGGGGGCCACGGGGAGCTGTTTTTT
>.|14|TRBD1|TRBJ1-2|TRBV4-3
CASSQVQGADGYTF
TGCGCCAGCAGCCAGGTACAGGGGGCAGATGGCTACACCTTC
>.|15|.|TRBJ2-5|TRBV3-1/TRBV3-2
CASSQDWAMQETQYF
TGTGCCAGCAGCCAAGATTGGGCCATGCAAGAGACCCAGTACTTC
>.|13|TRBD2|TRBJ2-1|TRBV5-1
CASGGDYYNEQFF
TGCGCCAGCGGGGGGGACTATTACAATGAGCAGTTCTTC
>.|16|.|TRBJ1-1|TRBV5-4
CASTYDQGKLNTEAFF
TGTGCCAGCACCTACGACCAGGGGAAGCTGAACACTGAAGCTTTCTTT
>.|15|.|TRBJ1-1|TRBV6-1
CASSEPGRGTPEAFF
TGTGCCAGCAGTGAACCTGGCAGGGGAACTCCTGAAGCTTTCTTT
>few|16|.|TRBJ2-2|TRBV5-1
CASSLVVAVNTGELFF
TGCGCCAGCAGCTTGGTGGTAGCGGTGAACACCGGGGAGCTGTTTTTT
>.|13|.|TRBJ1-1|TRBV6-2/TRBV6-3
CASSRVPNTEAFF
TGTGCCAGCAGCCGAGTTCCTAACACTGAAGCTTTCTTT
>.|15|TRBD1|TRBJ1-3|TRBV4-1
CASRRTGDSGNTIYF
TGCGCCAGCAGGAGGACAGGGGACTCTGGAAACACCATATATTTT
>.|16|TRBD1|TRBJ1-2|TRBV4-3
CASSQEPGQVVYGYTF
TGCGCCAGCAGCCAAGAACCCGGACAGGTAGTATATGGCTACACCTTC
>.|12|.|TRBJ2-5|TRBV3-1/TRBV3-2
CASSRQWETQYF
TGTGCCAGCAGCCGACAATGGGAGACCCAGTACTTC
>.|17|.|TRBJ2-7|TRBV12-5
CASGLVLGPMSSYEQYF
TGTGCTAGTGGTTTGGTACTGGGGCCCATGAGCTCCTACGAGCAGTACTTC
>.|15|.|TRBJ1-2|TRBV11-2
CASSLDPGGNYGYTF
TGTGCCAGCAGCTTAGACCCCGGGGGGAACTATGGCTACACCTTC
>.|14|.|TRBJ2-1|TRBV7-3
CASSASSSYNEQFF
TGTGCCAGCAGCGCTAGCAGCTCCTACAATGAGCAGTTCTTC
>.|16|TRBD2|TRBJ2-3|TRBV7-9
CASSFLAGGSTDTQYF
TGTGCCAGCAGCTTTCTAGCGGGGGGAAGCACAGATACGCAGTATTTT
>.|16|TRBD2|TRBJ2-1|TRBV5-5
CASSTLGGAKVDEQFF
TGTGCCAGCAGCACCCTCGGGGGGGCCAAGGTTGATGAGCAGTTCTTC
>.|13|.|TRBJ1-6|TRBV12-5
CASGPTEVSPLHF
TGTGCTAGTGGCCCAACTGAAGTCTCACCCCTCCACTTT
>.|16|TRBD2|TRBJ2-7|TRBV5-1
CASSLAGGGALHEQYF
TGCGCCAGCAGCTTGGCAGGCGGGGGGGCTTTGCACGAGCAGTACTTC
>.|16|.|TRBJ2-7|TRBV27
CASSWTRGRIPYEQYF
TGTGCCAGCAGTTGGACCAGGGGCCGGATCCCCTACGAGCAGTACTTC
>.|17|.|TRBJ2-1|TRBV27
CASSFGAGGLNYNEQFF
TGTGCCAGCAGTTTTGGGGCTGGGGGCCTCAACTACAATGAGCAGTTCTTC
>.|14|TRBD1|TRBJ1-2|TRBV5-4
CASSSPGQGHGYTF
TGTGCCAGCAGCTCACCGGGACAGGGCCATGGCTACACCTTC
>.|15|TRBD1|TRBJ1-2|TRBV10-3
CAIFAGTGGGYGYTF
TGTGCCATCTTCGCCGGGACAGGGGGCGGCTATGGCTACACCTTC
>.|16|.|TRBJ1-3|TRBV6-6
CASSYDGAHSGNTIYF
TGTGCCAGCAGTTACGATGGGGCACACTCTGGAAACACCATATATTTT
>once|12|.|TRBJ2-7|TRBV12-3/TRBV12-4
CASSGQVYEQYF
TGTGCCAGCAGTGGACAAGTCTACGAGCAGTACTTC
>.|13|.|TRBJ1-1|TRBV7-2
CASSLGRNTEAFF
TGTGCCAGCAGCTTAGGCAGGAACACTGAAGCTTTCTTT
>.|14|TRBD2|TRBJ2-7|TRBV9
CASSVGGSFYEQYF
TGTGCCAGCAGCGTAGGCGGGAGCTTCTACGAGCAGTACTTC
>.|14|TRBD1|TRBJ2-5|TRBV7-9
CASSLMTGEETQYF
TGTGCCAGCAGCTTGATGACAGGGGAAGAGACCCAGTACTTC
>.|17|.|TRBJ1-2|TRBV3-1/TRBV3-2
CASSQDLAFGGFYGYTF
TGTGCCAGCAGCCAAGATCTCGCCTTCGGGGGTTTCTATGGCTACACCTTC
>.|15|.|TRBJ2-7|TRBV5-1
CASSLAKRAGHEQYF
TGCGCCAGCAGCTTGGCGAAGAGGGCGGGGCACGAGCAGTACTTC
>.|14|.|TRBJ1-6|TRBV19
CASSPQGYNSPLHF
TGTGCCAGTAGCCCACAGGGCTATAATTCACCCCTCCACTTT